One and the same sample provided the 12 T cell receptor beta chains below, sequenced in a study of blood T cells in healthy people across ages. Primed by a sample-barcoded 5' primer and a J-beta primer mix, a second PCR proceeded for 7 to 11 cycles. TCRdb re-derived calls from the 5' RACE reads in MiXCR, one entry per CDR3 protein. The sample carries over 600,000 distinct CDR3 sequences, roughly 46% recorded once. Sequencing used blood. The receptors shown here come from a man at least 80 years old in good health.

The chain uses TRBV2 and TRBJ2-3; D not certain. V shed 9 bases and J shed 5 bases, with 9 bases lying between them. This CDR3 contains 11 residues. Germline CDR1 SNHLY, CDR2 FYNNEI. The DNA for the CDR3 is TGTGCCAGTGACTGGGAAGATACGCAGTATTTT. It translates to CASDWEDTQYF.

Many counts were recorded for this clonotype. DNA of the CDR3: TGTGCCAGTAGCGGGACTAGCGGGGCCTACAATGAGCAGTTCTTC. Amino acids: CASSGTSGAYNEQFF. This rearrangement joins TRBV19 to TRBJ2-1; TRBD2 matches 13 bases. Per germline, CDR1 LNHDA and CDR2 SQIVND (reference sequence). V was pared by 6 bases and J by 2 bases, with 1 base of the junction left unmatched. The CDR3 is made up of 15 amino acids.

In this sample, this clonotype turned up a few times. V is TRBV21-1 and J is TRBJ2-7; TRBD2 is the table's D call, not checked against the DNA. TRBV21-1 is recorded as a pseudogene. The length of the CDR3 is 16 residues. Here the CDR3 DNA reads TGTGCCAGCAGCACCCCGACTAGCGGGAGCTCCTACGAGCAGTACTTC. It translates to CASSTPTSGSSYEQYF.

This clonotype was seen only once. The chain has TRBV7-9 and TRBJ1-1, with D unresolved. The germline gives CDR1 SEHNR, CDR2 FQNEAQ (reference sequence). The CDR3 length is 16 residues. V lost 1 base to trimming and J lost 1 base, with 13 bases between them. CDR3 DNA sequence: TGTGCCAGCAGCTTAGTGGGAGGACGTTGGAACACTGAAGCTTTCTTT. Its translation: CASSLVGGRWNTEAFF.

J is TRBJ2-1 and V is TRBV6-4; weak D call: TRBD1 (5 bases). The CDR3 totals 13 residues. Between the trimmed V and J ends, which lost 6 bases and 8 bases, there was a span of 14 bases. Germline V CDR1 and CDR2: MRHNA, SNTAGT. The CDR3 protein is CASSKGELDEQFF. The CDR3 DNA reads TGTGCCAGCAGCAAAGGGGAATTGGATGAGCAGTTCTTC.

This clonotype was counted only a few times. The rearrangement uses TRBV6-5 and TRBJ1-2; TRBD1 is a possible D gene (6 bases). Between the trimmed V and J ends, which lost 6 bases and 2 bases, there was a span of 10 bases. Germline CDR1 MNHEY, CDR2 SVGAGI. This CDR3 has 13 amino acids. The CDR3: CASSNGGNYGYTF. The CDR3 nucleotides read TGTGCCAGCAGCAACGGGGGCAACTATGGCTACACCTTC.

This clonotype was detected only a few times. The CDR3 here is CSATGTPRPDTQYF. CDR3 DNA sequence: TGCAGTGCAACCGGGACCCCCAGGCCAGATACGCAGTATTTT. The chain recombines TRBV20-1 with TRBJ2-3, with D perhaps given as TRBD1 or TRBD2 (5 bases each). V was clipped by 6 bases and J by 4 bases, with 17 bases between them. CDR1 and CDR2 (germline): DFQATT, SNEGSKA (reference sequence). CDR3 length: 14 residues.

This clonotype was seen a handful of times. This chain joins TRBV20-1 and TRBJ2-3; weak D call: TRBD1 (5 bases). Germline CDR1 and CDR2: DFQATT and SNEGSKA (reference sequence). V lost 5 bases to trimming and J lost 4 bases, with 13 bases between them. CDR3 length: 13 residues. CDR3 loop: CSASPLGADTQYF. CDR3 sequence (DNA): TGCAGTGCTTCCCCCCTAGGGGCAGATACGCAGTATTTT.

The chain links TRBV12-3 or TRBV12-4 to TRBJ2-2; 15 bases fit TRBD2. This CDR3 region has 16 residues. V gave up 4 bases and J gave up 7 bases; unmatched junction bases: 4. The CDR3 sequence: CASSSGTSGRNGELFF. CDR3 nucleotide sequence: TGTGCCAGCAGTTCCGGGACTAGCGGGAGGAACGGGGAGCTGTTTTTT.

This rearrangement joins TRBV5-1 to TRBJ2-5, with TRBD2 matching 8 bases. CDR1 SGHRS and CDR2 YFSETQ come from the germline V gene. Losses at the gene ends were 0 bases for V and 11 bases for J; bases not matched to a gene: 21. This CDR3 is 18 amino acids long. The CDR3 loop reads CASSLGARFSGKNNEQYF. The CDR3 DNA sequence: TGCGCCAGCAGCTTGGGCGCTAGGTTTAGCGGGAAGAACAATGAGCAGTACTTC. Full variable domain (missing parts from reference TRBV5-1 and TRBJ2-5): KAGVTQTPRYLIKTRGQQVTLSCSPISGHRSVSWYQQTPGQGLQFLFEYFSETQRNKGNFPGRFSGRQFSNSRSEMNVSTLELGDSALYLCASSLGARFSGKNNEQYFGPGTRLLVL.

The chain recombines TRBV11-1 with TRBJ2-5; D is undetermined. The CDR3 sequence is 14 residues long. Trimming removed 5 bases at V and 2 bases at J, with 12 bases between. CDR1 and CDR2 (germline): SGHAT, FQDESV (reference sequence). In nucleotides, the CDR3 is TGTGCCAGCAGCCGAGATGGGATACAAGAGACCCAGTACTTC. This translates into CASSRDGIQETQYF.

This rearrangement joins TRBV28 to TRBJ2-7; D possibly corresponds to TRBD2 (5 bases). CDR1 is MDHEN, CDR2 SYDVKM, per germline. Trimming removed 7 bases at V and 2 bases at J, with 15 bases between. The CDR3 runs 14 residues. CDR3 in DNA: TGTGCCAGCACCGCGAGGGCTGTCGCCTACGAGCAGTACTTC. This sequence encodes CASTARAVAYEQYF.